Each of the 7 T cell receptor beta chains below was sequenced from the same sample in a study of HIV-infected children after antiretroviral therapy interruption. Unique molecular identifiers were included in an RNA-based 3' RACE TCR library. Each CDR3 protein is one row after TCRdb ran MiXCR on the 3' RACE reads. In the table there are around 40,000 distinct CDR3 sequences, 5% to 8% of which are singletons. Treatment: PENTA 11 planned treatment interruption arm or continuous ART arm. The sample in question was CD45RA+ CD4+ T cells from PBMCs, pooled from several time points, obtained from a donor given antiretroviral therapy, either interrupted or continuous. Subset reported: naive CD4+ CD45RA+ CD45RO- T cells. These receptors were obtained from a pool of human donors with HIV.

There are many counts of this clonotype. This rearrangement joins TRBV29-1 to TRBJ1-1; TRBD1 aligns across 9 bases. This CDR3 region has 13 residues. Germline V gene data show CDR1 as SQVTM and CDR2 as ANQGSEA. V was pared by 7 bases and J by 6 bases, with 9 bases of the junction left unmatched. The CDR3 is CSAVGQGIPEAFF. The CDR3 DNA reads TGCAGCGCGGTGGGACAGGGTATCCCTGAAGCTTTCTTT.

The chain combines TRBV7-8 with TRBJ1-3; D remains ambiguous. Germline assignment: CDR1 SGHVS and CDR2 FQNEAQ. This CDR3 comprises 18 residues. V lost 5 bases and J lost 4, with 24 bases in between. CDR3 in amino acids: CASSKTIPREPGGNTIYF. The DNA for the CDR3 is TGTGCCAGCAGCAAAACCATTCCCCGGGAGCCTGGGGGAAACACCATATATTTT.

This clonotype was picked up many times. The chain's CDR3 is CASSSDTGTVNTEAFF. The CDR3 DNA sequence: TGTGCCAGCAGCTCGGACACCGGGACAGTGAACACTGAAGCTTTCTTT. The chain combines TRBV5-4 with TRBJ1-1; 7 bases align to TRBD1. This CDR3 spans 16 amino acids. Germline CDR1 reads SGHNT; CDR2 reads YYREEE (reference sequence). The trim removed 3 bases at V and 0 bases at J, leaving 8 bases unmatched.

CDR3 DNA: TGTGCCAGCAGTGATCAGGACAGGGAAGTCTTCTTT. Its translation: CASSDQDREVFF. The chain has TRBV6-6 and TRBJ1-1; 8 bases map to TRBD1. The length of the CDR3 is 12 residues. Trimming took 5 bases from V and 14 from J; bases not matched to a gene: 10. Germline-derived CDR1 and CDR2 are MNHNY and SVGAGI (reference sequence).

Many counts were recorded for this clonotype. The genes are TRBV12-3 or TRBV12-4 and TRBJ2-7; either TRBD1 or TRBD2 may supply D (6 bases each). Trimming stripped 2 bases from V and 6 bases from J, with 11 bases between. This CDR3 contains 13 residues. The CDR3 sequence is CASSLIGGREQYF. CDR3 sequence (DNA): TGTGCCAGCAGTTTAATTGGGGGGCGCGAGCAGTACTTC.

The sample holds many counts of this clonotype. The genes are TRBV27 and TRBJ2-3, with 11 positions matching TRBD2. Trimming cost V 3 bases and J 6 bases; bases outside gene matches: 11. The CDR3 runs 17 residues. CDR1 and CDR2 (germline): MNHEY, SMNVEV (reference sequence). The CDR3 loop is CASSFRLAGLRSDTQYF. For the CDR3, the DNA is TGTGCCAGCAGTTTCCGACTAGCGGGGCTGCGTTCGGATACGCAGTATTTT.

This clonotype was recorded many times. One end of the junction varies from germline; a read error may be responsible. The chain has TRBV12-3 or TRBV12-4 and TRBJ1-6, with D unclear. The CDR3 contains 14 residues. The CDR3 sequence is CASSLGQNNSPLYF. The CDR3 coding sequence is TGTGCCAGCAGTTTAGGGCAGAATAATTCGCCCCTCTACTTT.